The clone carrying this T cell receptor beta chain was detected a few times. Its antigen remains unidentified. Produced via immunoSEQ multiplex PCR; TCRdb's table is partial and in-frame only. The profile shows about half a million clones, roughly three quarters of them singletons. CDR1 is SEHNR and CDR2 is FQNEAQ in the germline V gene (reference sequence). The CDR3 consists of 14 residues. With 6 bases clipped from V and 5 bases from J, the junction kept 4 bases outside the gene matches. This sample stems from a study of shared clonotypes between healthy human individuals. Study outcomes and limitations: Donors were few, which limited the genetic and exposure-history diversity represented. Only blood was sampled, and tissue TCR repertoires likely differ from blood ones.

The J gene is TRBJ2-3, the V gene TRBV7-9, with 11 bases fitting TRBD2. Sequencing used PBMCs. The TCR was taken from a woman in her thirties or forties in good health. Some clones in this sample may be carry-over from other donors' samples. The CDR3 reads CASRSLAGVDTQYF. The CDR3 DNA follows: TGTGCCAGCAGATCACTAGCGGGAGTAGATACGCAGTATTTT. Drawing the rest from reference TRBV7-9 and TRBJ2-3, the complete variable domain is DTGVSQNPRHKITKRGQNVTFRCDPISEHNRLYWYRQTLGQGPEFLTYFQNEAQLEKSRLLSDRFSAERPKGSFSTLEIQRTEQGDSAMYLCASRSLAGVDTQYFGPGTRLTVL.